These T cell receptor beta chains were read from a single sample in a study of CD8+CD57+ T cells in acquired aplastic anemia. TCRdb re-derived calls from the reads in MiXCR, one entry per CDR3 protein. The sample yields about 250,000 distinct CDR3 sequences, 40% to 50% seen once. The sequenced sample consisted of sorted CD4+, CD8+, or CD8+CD57+ T cells (not recorded which) from PBMCs. These receptors came from a human donor with aplastic anemia. CDR3s include the opening cysteine and the closing phenylalanine or tryptophan. A D gene is named only where the DNA matches it firmly. For some rows the clone size is stated as once, few or many, or as a class when expanded; others skip it.

j_call d_call v_call clone_size cdr3_aa cdr3_nt
TRBJ2-7 TRBD1 TRBV3-1 many CASSQGTGIYEQYF TGTGCCAGCAGCCAGGGGACAGGGATCTACGAGCAGTACTTC
TRBJ1-1 - TRBV6-1 many CASTAGIGTEAFF TGTGCCAGCACCGCGGGGATAGGCACTGAAGCTTTCTTT
TRBJ1-1 - TRBV29-1 few CSVDGRYEAFF TGCAGCGTTGACGGACGCTACGAAGCTTTCTTT
TRBJ1-1 - TRBV7-9 few CASSSKITEASF TGTGCCAGTAGCTCGAAAATCACTGAAGCTTCCTTT
TRBJ1-2 TRBD1 TRBV29-1 - CSVEAWTGSNYGYTF TGCAGCGTTGAAGCCTGGACAGGATCGAACTATGGCTACACCTTC
TRBJ2-1 - TRBV7-3 many CASSFQGGAYAEQFF TGTGCCAGCAGCTTTCAGGGGGGGGCCTACGCTGAGCAGTTCTTC
TRBJ1-2 - TRBV20-1 many CSARDDRNYGYTF TGCAGTGCTAGAGATGACAGGAACTATGGCTACACCTTC
TRBJ2-7 - TRBV3-1 - CASSPLGESYEQYF TGTGCCAGCAGTCCGCTAGGGGAGAGCTACGAGCAGTACTTC
TRBJ2-7 - TRBV27 few CASSFGRDTYEQYF TGTGCCAGCAGTTTCGGGCGGGACACCTACGAGCAGTACTTC
TRBJ2-7 - TRBV5-6 few CASTPTTGTSTYEQYF TGTGCCAGCACCCCTACAACCGGGACATCAACCTACGAGCAGTACTTC
TRBJ1-2 - TRBV5-5 few CASSSFWVTDHYGYTF TGTGCCAGCAGCTCGTTCTGGGTGACAGACCACTATGGCTACACCTTC
TRBJ1-1 - TRBV13 few CASSPQRTEAFF TGTGCCAGCAGTCCCCAACGCACTGAAGCTTTCTTT
TRBJ1-2 - TRBV27 few CASTSAAWTNYGYTF -
TRBJ1-5 - TRBV6-1 few CASSEELGTGNQPQHF TGTGCCAGCAGTGAAGAATTAGGGACGGGGAATCAGCCCCAGCATTTT
TRBJ2-5 - TRBV7-3 many CASSLSADQETQYF TGTGCCAGCAGCTTAAGCGCGGACCAAGAGACCCAGTACTTC
TRBJ2-7 - TRBV5-6 - CASSWGGRTPYEQYF TGTGCCAGCAGCTGGGGCGGACGGACTCCCTACGAGCAGTACTTC
TRBJ2-3 - TRBV20-1 - CSAFGLDRRDTQYF TGCAGTGCTTTCGGACTGGACCGTAGAGATACGCAGTATTTT
TRBJ2-7 TRBD2 TRBV6-5 - CATTTGLAGGLYEQYF TGTGCCACGACGACGGGACTAGCGGGAGGTTTATACGAGCAGTACTTC
TRBJ2-5 - TRBV24-1 many CATSGSVSQCF TGTGCCACCAGTGGCAGTGTTTCTCAGTGCTTC
TRBJ1-1 - TRBV7-2 - CASSSLGGTEAFF TGTGCCAGCAGCTCCCTGGGGGGAACTGAAGCTTTCTTT
TRBJ2-7 TRBD1 TRBV7-6 few CASGDQGARGGEQYF TGTGCCAGCGGGGATCAGGGGGCGCGTGGGGGCGAGCAGTACTTC
TRBJ1-6 - TRBV15 few CATSRDRHSIGSLYSPLHF TGTGCCACCAGCAGAGATCGGCACAGTATAGGTAGTTTGTATTCACCCCTCCACTTT
TRBJ2-1 - TRBV7-2 few CASSLAEGGDEQFF TGTGCCAGCAGCTTAGCGGAAGGTGGGGATGAGCAGTTCTTC
TRBJ2-7 TRBD1 TRBV7-3 - CASSNTGQGTYEQYF TGTGCCAGCAGCAACACGGGACAGGGGACCTACGAGCAGTACTTC
TRBJ2-7 - TRBV3-1 many CASSQEDSNTYEQYF TGTGCCAGCAGCCAAGAGGACAGCAACACCTACGAGCAGTACTTC